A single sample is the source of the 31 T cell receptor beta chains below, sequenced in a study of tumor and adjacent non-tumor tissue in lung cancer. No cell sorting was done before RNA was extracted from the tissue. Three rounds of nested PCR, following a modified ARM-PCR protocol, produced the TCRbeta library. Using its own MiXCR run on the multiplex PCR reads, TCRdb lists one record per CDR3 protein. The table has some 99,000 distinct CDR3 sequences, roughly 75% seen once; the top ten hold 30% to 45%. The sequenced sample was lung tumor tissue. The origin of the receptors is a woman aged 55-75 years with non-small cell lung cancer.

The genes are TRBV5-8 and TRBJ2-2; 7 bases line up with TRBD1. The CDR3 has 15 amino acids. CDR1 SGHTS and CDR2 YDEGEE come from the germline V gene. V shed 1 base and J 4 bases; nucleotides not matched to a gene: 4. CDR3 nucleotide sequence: TGTGCCAGCAGCTTGTGGCCAGGGGGCACCGGGGAGCTGTTTTTT. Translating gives CASSLWPGGTGELFF.

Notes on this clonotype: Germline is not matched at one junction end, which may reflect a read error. The DNA for the CDR3 is TGTGCCATCAGTTGCCGGGACAGGGGGTTGGATTCCTACAATGAGCAGTTCTTC. Its translation is CAISCRDRGLDSYNEQFF. The chain links TRBV6-5 to TRBJ2-1; 11 positions agree with TRBD1. Germline loops: CDR1 MNHEY, CDR2 SVGAGI. The CDR3 contains 18 residues.

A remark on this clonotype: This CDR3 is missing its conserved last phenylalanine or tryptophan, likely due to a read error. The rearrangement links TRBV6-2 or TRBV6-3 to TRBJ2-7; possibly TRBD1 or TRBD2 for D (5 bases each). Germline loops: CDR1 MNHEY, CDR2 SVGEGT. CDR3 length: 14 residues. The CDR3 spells CAISRGRGPYEQYL. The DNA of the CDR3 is TGTGCCATCAGTAGAGGACGGGGACCTTACGAGCAGTACCTC.

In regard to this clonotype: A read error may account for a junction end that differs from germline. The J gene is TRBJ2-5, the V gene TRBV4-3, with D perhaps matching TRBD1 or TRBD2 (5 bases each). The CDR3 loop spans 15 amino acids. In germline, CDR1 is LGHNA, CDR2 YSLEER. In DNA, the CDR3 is TGCGCCAGCACCCAGGAGGCCCCGGAACAGGAGACTCAGTACTTC. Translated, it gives CASTQEAPEQETQYF.

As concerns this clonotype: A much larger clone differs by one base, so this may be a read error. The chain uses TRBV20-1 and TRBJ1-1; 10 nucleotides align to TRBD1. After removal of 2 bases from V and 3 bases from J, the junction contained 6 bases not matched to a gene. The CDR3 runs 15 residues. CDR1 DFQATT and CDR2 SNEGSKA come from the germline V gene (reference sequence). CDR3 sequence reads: CSARRDRGRDTEAFF. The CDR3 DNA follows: TGCAGTGCTAGAAGAGACAGGGGGCGTGACACTGAAGCTTTCTTT.

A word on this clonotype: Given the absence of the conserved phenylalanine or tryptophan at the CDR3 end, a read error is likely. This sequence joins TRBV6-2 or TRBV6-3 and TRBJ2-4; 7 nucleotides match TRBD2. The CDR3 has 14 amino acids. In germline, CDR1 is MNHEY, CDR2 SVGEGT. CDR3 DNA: TGTGCCAGCCGCGACGGGGGGACCAACAACATTCAGTACATC. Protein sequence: CASRDGGTNNIQYI.

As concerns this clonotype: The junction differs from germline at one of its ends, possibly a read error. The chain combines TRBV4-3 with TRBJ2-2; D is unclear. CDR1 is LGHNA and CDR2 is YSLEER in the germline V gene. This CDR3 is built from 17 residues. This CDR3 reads CASSQDELLANTGELFF. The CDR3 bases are TGCGCCAGCAGCCAAGATGAACTTCTCGCGAATACCGGGGAGCTGTTTTTT.

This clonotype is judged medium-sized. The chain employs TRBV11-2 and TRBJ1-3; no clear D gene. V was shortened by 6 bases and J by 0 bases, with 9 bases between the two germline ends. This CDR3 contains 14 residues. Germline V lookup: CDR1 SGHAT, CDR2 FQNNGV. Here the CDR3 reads CASRQGDSGNTIYF. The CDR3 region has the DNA TGTGCCAGCAGGCAAGGCGACTCTGGAAACACCATATATTTT.

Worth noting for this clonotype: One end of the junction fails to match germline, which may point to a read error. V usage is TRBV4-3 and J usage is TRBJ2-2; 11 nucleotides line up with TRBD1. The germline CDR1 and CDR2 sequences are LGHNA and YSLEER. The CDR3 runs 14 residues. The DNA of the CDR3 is TGCGCCAGCTCAGGGACAGGGGGGACCGGGGTGCTGTTTTTT. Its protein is CASSGTGGTGVLFF.

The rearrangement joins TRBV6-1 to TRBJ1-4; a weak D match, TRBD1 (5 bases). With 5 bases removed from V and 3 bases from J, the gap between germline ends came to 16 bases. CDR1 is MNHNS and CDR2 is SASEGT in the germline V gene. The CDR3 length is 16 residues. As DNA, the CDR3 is TGTGCCAGCAGTTTGGCGGGGGAACAGGCTAATGAAAAACTGTTTTTT. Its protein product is CASSLAGEQANEKLFF.

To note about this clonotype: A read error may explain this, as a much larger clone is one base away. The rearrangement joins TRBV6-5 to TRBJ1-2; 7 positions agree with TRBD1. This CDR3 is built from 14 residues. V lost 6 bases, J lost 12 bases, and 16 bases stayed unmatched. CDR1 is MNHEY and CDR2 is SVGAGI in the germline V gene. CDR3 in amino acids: CASRTIGGFPAHTF. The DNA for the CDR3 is TGTGCCAGCAGGACGATAGGGGGCTTTCCCGCGCACACCTTC.

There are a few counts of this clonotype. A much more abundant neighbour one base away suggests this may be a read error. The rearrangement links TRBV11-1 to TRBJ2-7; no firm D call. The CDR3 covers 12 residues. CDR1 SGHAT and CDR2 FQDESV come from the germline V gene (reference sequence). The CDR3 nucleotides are TGTGTCAGCAGCGAACAGAGCGACGAGCAGTACTTC. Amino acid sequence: CVSSEQSDEQYF.

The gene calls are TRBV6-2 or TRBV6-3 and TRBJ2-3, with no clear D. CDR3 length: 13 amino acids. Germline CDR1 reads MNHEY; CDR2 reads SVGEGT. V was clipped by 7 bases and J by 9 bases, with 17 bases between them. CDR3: CASIPYSQDTQYF. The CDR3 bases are TGTGCCAGCATTCCGTACTCCCAGGACACGCAGTATTTT.

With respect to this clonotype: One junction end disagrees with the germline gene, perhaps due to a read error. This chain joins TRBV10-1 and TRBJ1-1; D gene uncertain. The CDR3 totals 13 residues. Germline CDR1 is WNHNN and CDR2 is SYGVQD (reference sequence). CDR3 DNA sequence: TGCTCCAGCACGACCGAAATGGGAACTGAAGCTTTCTTT. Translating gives CSSTTEMGTEAFF.

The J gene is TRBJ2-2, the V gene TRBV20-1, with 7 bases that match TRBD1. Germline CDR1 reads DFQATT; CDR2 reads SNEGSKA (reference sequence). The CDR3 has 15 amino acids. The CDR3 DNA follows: TGCACCGCTGATACAGGGGACGCGAACACCGGGGAGCTGTTTTTT. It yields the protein CTADTGDANTGELFF.

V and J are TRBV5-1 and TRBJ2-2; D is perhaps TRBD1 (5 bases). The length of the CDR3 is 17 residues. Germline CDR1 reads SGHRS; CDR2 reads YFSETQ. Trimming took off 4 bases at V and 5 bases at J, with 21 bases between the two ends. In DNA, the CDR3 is TGCGCCAGCAGCATTTTCGCGCAGGACATAGGAACCGGGGAGCTGTTTTTT. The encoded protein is CASSIFAQDIGTGELFF.

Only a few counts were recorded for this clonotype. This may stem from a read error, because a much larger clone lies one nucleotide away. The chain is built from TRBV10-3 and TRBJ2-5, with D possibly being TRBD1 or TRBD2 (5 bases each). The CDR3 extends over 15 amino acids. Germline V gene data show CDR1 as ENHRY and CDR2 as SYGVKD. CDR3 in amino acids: CVISGGYGNQETQYF. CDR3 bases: TGTGTCATCAGTGGGGGATACGGGAATCAAGAGACCCAGTACTTC.

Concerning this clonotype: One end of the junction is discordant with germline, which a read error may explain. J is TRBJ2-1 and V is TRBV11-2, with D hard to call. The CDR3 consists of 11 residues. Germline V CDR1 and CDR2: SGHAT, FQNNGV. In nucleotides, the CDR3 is TGTGTCAGCAGCCCCCAAAATGAGCAGTCCTTC. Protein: CVSSPQNEQSF. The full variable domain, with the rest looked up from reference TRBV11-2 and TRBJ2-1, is EAGVAQSPRYKIIEKRQSVAFWCNPISGHATLYWYQQILGQGPKLLIQFQNNGVVDDSQLPKDRFSAERLKGVDSTLKIQPAKLEDSAVYLCVSSPQNEQSFGPGTRLTVL.

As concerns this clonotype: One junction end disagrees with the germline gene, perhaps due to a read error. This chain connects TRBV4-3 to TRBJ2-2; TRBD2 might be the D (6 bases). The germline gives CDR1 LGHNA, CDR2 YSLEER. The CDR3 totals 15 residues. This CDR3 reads CASNQKQGGTGELFF. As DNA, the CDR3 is TGCGCCAGCAACCAAAAGCAGGGAGGCACCGGGGAGCTGTTTTTT.

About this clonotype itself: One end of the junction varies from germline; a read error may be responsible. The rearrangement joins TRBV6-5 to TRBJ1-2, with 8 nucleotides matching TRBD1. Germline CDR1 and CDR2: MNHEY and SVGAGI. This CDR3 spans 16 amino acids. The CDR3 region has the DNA TGTGCCAGCAATTCCACCGGACAGGGAGGGGACTATGACTACACCTTC. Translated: CASNSTGQGGDYDYTF.

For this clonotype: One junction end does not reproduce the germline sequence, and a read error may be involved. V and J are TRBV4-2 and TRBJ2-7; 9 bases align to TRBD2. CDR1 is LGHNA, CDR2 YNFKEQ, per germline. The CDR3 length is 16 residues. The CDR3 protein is CTSSQHGQAGGFEQYF. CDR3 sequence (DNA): TGTACCAGCAGCCAACATGGACAAGCGGGGGGATTCGAGCAGTACTTC.

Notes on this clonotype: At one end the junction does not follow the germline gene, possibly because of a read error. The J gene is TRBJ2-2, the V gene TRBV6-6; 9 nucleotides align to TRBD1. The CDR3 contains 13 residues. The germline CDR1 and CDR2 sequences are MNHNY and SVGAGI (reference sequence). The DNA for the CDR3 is TGTGGCAGCAGTGACAGGGGGACCGGGGAGCTGTTTTTT. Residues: CGSSDRGTGELFF.

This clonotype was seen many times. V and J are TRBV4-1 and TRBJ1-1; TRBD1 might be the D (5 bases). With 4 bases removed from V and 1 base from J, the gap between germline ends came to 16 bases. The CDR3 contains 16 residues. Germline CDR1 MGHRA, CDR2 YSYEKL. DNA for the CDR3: TGCGCCAGCAGCCCCGAGTCGGGAGGGGCGAACACTGAAGCTTTCTTT. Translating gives CASSPESGGANTEAFF.

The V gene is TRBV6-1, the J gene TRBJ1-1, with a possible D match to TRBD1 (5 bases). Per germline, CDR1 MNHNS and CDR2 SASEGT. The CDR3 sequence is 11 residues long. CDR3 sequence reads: CVSSPQDEAFF. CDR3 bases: TGTGTCAGTAGTCCACAGGATGAAGCTTTCTTT.

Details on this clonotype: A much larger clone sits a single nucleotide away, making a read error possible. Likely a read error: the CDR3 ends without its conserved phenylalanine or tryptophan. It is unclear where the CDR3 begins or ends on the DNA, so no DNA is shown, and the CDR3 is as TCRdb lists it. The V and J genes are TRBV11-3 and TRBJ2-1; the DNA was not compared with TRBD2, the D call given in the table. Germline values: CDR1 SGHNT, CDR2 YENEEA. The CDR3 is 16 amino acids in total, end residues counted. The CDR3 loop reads CASSLGTSGKNNEQLL.

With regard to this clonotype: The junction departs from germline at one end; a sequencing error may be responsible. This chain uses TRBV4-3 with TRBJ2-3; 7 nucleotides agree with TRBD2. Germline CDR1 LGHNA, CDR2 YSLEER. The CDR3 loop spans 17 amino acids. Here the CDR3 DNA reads TGCACCAGCAGCCAAGAAGTTGCGGGGGAGAGGCGGAATACGCAGTATTTT. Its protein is CTSSQEVAGERRNTQYF.

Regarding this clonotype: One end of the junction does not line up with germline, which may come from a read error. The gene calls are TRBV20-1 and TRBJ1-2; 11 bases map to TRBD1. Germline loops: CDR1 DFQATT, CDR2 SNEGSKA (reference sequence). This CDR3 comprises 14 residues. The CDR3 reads CTAHTGTGGKGYTF. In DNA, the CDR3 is TGCACTGCTCATACCGGGACAGGGGGAAAAGGTTACACCTTC.

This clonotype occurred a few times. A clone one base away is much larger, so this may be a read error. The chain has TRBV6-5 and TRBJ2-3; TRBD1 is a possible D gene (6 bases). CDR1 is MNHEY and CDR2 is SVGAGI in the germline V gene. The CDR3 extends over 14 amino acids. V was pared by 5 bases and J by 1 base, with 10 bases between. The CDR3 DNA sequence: TGTGCCAGCAGTGACAGGACTGGCACAGATACGCAGTATTTT. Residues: CASSDRTGTDTQYF.

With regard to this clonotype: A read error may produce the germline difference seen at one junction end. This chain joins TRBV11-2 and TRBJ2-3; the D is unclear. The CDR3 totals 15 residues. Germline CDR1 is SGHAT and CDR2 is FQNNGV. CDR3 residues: CASSLEPRGGNMQYF. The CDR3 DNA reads TGTGCGAGCAGCTTAGAGCCGCGAGGTGGGAATATGCAGTATTTT.

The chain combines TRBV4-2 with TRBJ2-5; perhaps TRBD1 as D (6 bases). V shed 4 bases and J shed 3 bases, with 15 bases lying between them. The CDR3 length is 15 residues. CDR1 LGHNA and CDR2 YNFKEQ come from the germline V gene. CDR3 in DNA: TGTGCCAGCAGCCCCCAGCAGGGGCGGGAAGAGACCCAGTACTTC. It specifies CASSPQQGREETQYF.

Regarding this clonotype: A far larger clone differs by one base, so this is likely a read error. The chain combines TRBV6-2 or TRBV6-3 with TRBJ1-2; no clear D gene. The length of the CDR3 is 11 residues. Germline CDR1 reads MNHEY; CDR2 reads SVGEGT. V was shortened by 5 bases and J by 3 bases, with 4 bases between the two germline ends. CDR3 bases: TGTGCCAGCAGTGATTACTATGGCTACACCTTC. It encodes CASSDYYGYTF.